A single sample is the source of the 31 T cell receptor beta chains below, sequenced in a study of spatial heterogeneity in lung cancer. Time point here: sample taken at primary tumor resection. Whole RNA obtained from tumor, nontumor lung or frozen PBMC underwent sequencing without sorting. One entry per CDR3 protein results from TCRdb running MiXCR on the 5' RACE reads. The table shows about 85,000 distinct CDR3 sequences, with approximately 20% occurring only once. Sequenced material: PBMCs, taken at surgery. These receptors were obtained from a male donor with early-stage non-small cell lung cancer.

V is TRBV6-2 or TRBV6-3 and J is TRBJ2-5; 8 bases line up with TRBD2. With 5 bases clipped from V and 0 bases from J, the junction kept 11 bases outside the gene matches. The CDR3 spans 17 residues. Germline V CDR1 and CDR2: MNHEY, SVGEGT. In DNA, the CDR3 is TGTGCCAGCAGTACCGCGGAAAGGACTAGCAACCAAGAGACCCAGTACTTC. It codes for CASSTAERTSNQETQYF.

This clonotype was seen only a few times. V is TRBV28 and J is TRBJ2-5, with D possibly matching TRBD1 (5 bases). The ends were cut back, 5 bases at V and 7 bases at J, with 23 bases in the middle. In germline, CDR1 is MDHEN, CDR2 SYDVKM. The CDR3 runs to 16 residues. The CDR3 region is CASSRSRVGILVTQYF. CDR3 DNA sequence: TGTGCCAGCAGTAGGAGCAGGGTAGGGATTTTAGTGACCCAGTACTTC.

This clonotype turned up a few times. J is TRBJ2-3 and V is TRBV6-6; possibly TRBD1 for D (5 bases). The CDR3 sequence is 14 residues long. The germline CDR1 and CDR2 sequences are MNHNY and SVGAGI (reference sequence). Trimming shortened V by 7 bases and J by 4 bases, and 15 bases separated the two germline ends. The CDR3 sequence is CASIESGFPDTQYF. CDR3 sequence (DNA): TGTGCCAGCATTGAGTCAGGGTTTCCAGATACGCAGTATTTT.

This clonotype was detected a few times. For the CDR3, the DNA is TGTGCCAGCAGTTACTCCCGACTAGCTCAGCAGTTCTTC. Its translation is CASSYSRLAQQFF. The chain is built from TRBV6-6 and TRBJ2-1; 7 bases line up with TRBD2. The germline V gene has CDR1 MNHNY and CDR2 SVGAGI (reference sequence). V dropped 0 bases and J dropped 11; count of bases not matched to a gene: 4. The CDR3 runs 13 residues.

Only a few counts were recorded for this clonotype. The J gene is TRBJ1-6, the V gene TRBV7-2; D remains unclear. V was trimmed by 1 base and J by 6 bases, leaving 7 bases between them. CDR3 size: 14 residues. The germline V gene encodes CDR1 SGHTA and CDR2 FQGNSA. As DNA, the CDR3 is TGTGCCAGCAGCTTAGGCAGGTCTAATTCACCCCTCCACTTT. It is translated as CASSLGRSNSPLHF. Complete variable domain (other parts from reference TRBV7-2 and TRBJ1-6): GAGVSQSPSNKVTEKGKDVELRCDPISGHTALYWYRQSLGQGLEFLIYFQGNSAPDKSGLPSDRFSAERTGGSVSTLTIQRTQQEDSAVYLCASSLGRSNSPLHFGNGTRLTVT.

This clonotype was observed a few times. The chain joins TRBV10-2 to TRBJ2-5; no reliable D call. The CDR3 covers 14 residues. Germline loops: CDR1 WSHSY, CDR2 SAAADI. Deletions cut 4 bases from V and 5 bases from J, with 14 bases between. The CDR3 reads CASSVDPRMETQYF. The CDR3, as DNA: TGCGCCAGCAGTGTCGACCCCCGTATGGAGACCCAGTACTTC.

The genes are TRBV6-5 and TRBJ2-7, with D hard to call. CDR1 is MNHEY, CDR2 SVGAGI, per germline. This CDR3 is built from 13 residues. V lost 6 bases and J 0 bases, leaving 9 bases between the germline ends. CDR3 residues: CASSTRSSYEQYF. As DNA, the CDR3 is TGTGCCAGCAGCACCAGGAGCTCCTACGAGCAGTACTTC.

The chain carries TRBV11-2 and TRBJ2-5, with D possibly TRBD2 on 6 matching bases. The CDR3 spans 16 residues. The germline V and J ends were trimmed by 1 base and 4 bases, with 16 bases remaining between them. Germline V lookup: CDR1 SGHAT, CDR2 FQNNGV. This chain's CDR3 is CASSLVGGDAPETQYF. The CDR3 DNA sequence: TGTGCCAGCAGCTTAGTAGGAGGGGACGCCCCAGAGACCCAGTACTTC. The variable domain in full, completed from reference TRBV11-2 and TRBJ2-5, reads EAGVAQSPRYKIIEKRQSVAFWCNPISGHATLYWYQQILGQGPKLLIQFQNNGVVDDSQLPKDRFSAERLKGVDSTLKIQPAKLEDSAVYLCASSLVGGDAPETQYFGPGTRLLVL.

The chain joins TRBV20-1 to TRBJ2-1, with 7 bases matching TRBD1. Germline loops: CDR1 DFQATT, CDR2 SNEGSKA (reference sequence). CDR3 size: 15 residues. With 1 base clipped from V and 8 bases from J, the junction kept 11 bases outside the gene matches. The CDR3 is CSARGPNRGVDEQFF. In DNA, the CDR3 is TGCAGTGCTAGAGGGCCCAACAGGGGAGTGGATGAGCAGTTCTTC.

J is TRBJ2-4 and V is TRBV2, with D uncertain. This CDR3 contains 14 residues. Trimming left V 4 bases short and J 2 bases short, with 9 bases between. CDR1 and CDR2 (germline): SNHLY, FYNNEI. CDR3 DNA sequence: TGTGCCAGCAGTGGTTCCCCTACCAAAAACATTCAGTACTTC. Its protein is CASSGSPTKNIQYF. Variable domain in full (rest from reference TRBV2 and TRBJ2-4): EPEVTQTPSHQVTQMGQEVILRCVPISNHLYFYWYRQILGQKVEFLVSFYNNEISEKSEIFDDQFSVERPDGSNFTLKIRSTKLEDSAMYFCASSGSPTKNIQYFGAGTRLSVL.

CDR3 in DNA: TGTGCCAGCAGCCACAATACGGCAGGCGGGGAGACCCAGTACTTC. Protein product: CASSHNTAGGETQYF. The chain couples TRBV5-5 to TRBJ2-5; D might be TRBD2 (5 bases). Germline CDR1 SGHKS, CDR2 YYEKEE (reference sequence). This CDR3 comprises 15 residues. V shed 4 bases and J shed 5 bases, with 18 bases lying between them.

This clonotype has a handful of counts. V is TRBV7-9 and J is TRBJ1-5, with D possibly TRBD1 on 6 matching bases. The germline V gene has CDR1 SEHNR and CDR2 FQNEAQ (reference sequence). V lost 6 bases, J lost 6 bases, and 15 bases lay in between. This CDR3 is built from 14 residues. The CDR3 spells CASSPGGAGQPQHF. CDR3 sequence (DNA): TGTGCCAGCAGTCCGGGGGGCGCGGGTCAGCCCCAGCATTTT.

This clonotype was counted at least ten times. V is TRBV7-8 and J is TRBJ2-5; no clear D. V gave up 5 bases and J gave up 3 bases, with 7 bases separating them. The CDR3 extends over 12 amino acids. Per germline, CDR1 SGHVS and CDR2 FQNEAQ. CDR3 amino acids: CASSPQEETQYF. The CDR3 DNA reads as TGTGCCAGCAGCCCGCAGGAAGAGACCCAGTACTTC.

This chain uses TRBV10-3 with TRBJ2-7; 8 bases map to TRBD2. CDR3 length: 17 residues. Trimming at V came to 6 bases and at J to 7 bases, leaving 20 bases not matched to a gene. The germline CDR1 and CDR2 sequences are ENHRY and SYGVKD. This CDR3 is CAIRARVGGGRPEEQYF. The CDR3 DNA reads TGTGCCATCAGAGCGCGAGTGGGGGGCGGGAGGCCCGAAGAGCAGTACTTC.

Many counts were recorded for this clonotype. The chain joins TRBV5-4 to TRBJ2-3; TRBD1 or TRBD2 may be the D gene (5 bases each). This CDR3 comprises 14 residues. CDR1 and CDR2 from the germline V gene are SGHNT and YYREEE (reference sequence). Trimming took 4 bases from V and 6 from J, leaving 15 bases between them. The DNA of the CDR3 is TGTGCCAGCAGCAATGAGGGACCCCAGGATACGCAGTATTTT. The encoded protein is CASSNEGPQDTQYF.

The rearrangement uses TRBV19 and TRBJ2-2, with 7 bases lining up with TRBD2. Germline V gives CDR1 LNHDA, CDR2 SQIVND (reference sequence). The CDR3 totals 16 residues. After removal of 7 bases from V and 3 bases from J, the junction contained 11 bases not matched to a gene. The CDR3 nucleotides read TGTGCCAGTAATTTAGGCGGGGGTCTTTACACCGGGGAGCTGTTTTTT. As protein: CASNLGGGLYTGELFF.

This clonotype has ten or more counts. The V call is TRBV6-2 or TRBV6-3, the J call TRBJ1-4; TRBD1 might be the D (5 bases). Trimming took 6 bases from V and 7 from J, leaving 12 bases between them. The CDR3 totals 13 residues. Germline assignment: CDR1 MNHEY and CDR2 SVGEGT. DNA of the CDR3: TGTGCCAGCAGGGATTGGACAAGTGAAAAACTGTTTTTT. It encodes CASRDWTSEKLFF.

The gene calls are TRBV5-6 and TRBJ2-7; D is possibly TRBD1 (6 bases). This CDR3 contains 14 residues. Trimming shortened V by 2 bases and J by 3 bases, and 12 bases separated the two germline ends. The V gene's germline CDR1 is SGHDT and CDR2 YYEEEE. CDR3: CASSLSGTLYEQYF. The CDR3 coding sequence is TGTGCCAGCAGCTTATCCGGGACACTCTACGAGCAGTACTTC.

The CDR3 DNA follows: TGCAGTGCTCAACACGCCTACGAGCAGTACTTC. Protein: CSAQHAYEQYF. The genes are TRBV20-1 and TRBJ2-7; no clear D gene. This CDR3 has 11 residues. The V gene lost 5 bases and the J gene lost 2 bases, with 7 bases spanning the gap. Per the germline V gene, CDR1 is DFQATT and CDR2 is SNEGSKA (reference sequence).

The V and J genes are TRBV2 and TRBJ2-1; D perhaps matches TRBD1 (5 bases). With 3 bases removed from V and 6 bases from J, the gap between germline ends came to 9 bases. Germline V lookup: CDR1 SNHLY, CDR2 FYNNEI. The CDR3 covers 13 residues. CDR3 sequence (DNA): TGTGCCAGCAGTGAGGGGCCAATCAATGAGCAGTTCTTC. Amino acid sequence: CASSEGPINEQFF.

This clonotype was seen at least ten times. In DNA, the CDR3 is TGTGCTAGTGGTTTGGTTGATAGCGGTAACACCGGGGAGCTGTTTTTT. Translating gives CASGLVDSGNTGELFF. This chain uses TRBV12-5 with TRBJ2-2; possibly TRBD2 for D (6 bases). The V end lost 0 bases, the J end lost 2 bases, and 10 bases lay between the germline ends. The CDR3 is 16 amino acids. Germline-derived CDR1 and CDR2 are LGHNT and FRNRAP. Using reference TRBV12-5 and TRBJ2-2 for the parts outside the CDR3, the full variable domain is DARVTQTPRHKVTEMGQEVTMRCQPILGHNTVFWYRQTMMQGLELLAYFRNRAPLDDSGMPKDRFSAEMPDATLATLKIQPSEPRDSAVYFCASGLVDSGNTGELFFGEGSRLTVL.

CDR3 amino acids: CASSSSPGQGTEAFF. Here the CDR3 DNA reads TGTGCCAGCAGCTCGAGTCCGGGACAGGGCACTGAAGCTTTCTTT. The chain couples TRBV11-3 to TRBJ1-1, with 9 bases that match TRBD1. The CDR3 spans 15 residues. Germline V gene lookup returns CDR1 SGHNT and CDR2 YENEEA. Germline trimming cut 4 bases from V and 4 bases from J; bases unmatched to any gene: 7. Filled out from reference TRBV11-3 and TRBJ1-1, the complete variable domain reads EAGVVQSPRYKIIEKKQPVAFWCNPISGHNTLYWYLQNLGQGPELLIRYENEEAVDDSQLPKDRFSAERLKGVDSTLKIQPAELGDSAVYLCASSSSPGQGTEAFFGQGTRLTVV.

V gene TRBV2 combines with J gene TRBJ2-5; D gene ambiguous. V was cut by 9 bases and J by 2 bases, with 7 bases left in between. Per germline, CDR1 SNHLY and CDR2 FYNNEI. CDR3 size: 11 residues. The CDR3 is CARGSQETQYF. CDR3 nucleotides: TGTGCCAGAGGCAGTCAAGAGACCCAGTACTTC.

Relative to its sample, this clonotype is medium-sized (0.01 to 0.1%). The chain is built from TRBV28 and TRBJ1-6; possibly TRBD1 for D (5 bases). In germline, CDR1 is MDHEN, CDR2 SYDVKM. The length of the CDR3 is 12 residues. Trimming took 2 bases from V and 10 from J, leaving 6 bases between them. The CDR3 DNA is TGTGCCAGCAGTTTAAGGGGATCACCCCTCCACTTT. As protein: CASSLRGSPLHF.

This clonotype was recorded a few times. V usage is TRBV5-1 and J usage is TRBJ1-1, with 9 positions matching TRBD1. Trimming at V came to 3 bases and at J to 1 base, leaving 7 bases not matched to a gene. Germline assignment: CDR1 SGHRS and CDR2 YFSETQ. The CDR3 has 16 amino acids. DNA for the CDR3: TGCGCCAGCAGCTACAGGGGGCGCGACTCGAACACTGAAGCTTTCTTT. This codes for CASSYRGRDSNTEAFF.

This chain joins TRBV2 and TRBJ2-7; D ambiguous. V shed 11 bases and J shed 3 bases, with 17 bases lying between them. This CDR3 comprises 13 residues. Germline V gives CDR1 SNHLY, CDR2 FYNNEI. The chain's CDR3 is CAVRMGSGYEQYF. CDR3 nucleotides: TGTGCCGTCCGTATGGGGTCCGGCTACGAGCAGTACTTC.

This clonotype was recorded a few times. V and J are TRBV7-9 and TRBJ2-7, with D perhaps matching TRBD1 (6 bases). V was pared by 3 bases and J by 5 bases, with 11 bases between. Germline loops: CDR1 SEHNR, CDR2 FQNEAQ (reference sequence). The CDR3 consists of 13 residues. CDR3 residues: CASSLAQGHEQYF. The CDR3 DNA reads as TGTGCCAGCAGCTTGGCGCAGGGGCACGAGCAGTACTTC.

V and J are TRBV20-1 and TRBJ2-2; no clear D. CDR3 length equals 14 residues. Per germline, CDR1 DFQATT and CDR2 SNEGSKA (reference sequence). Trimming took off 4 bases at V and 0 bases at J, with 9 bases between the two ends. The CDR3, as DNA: TGCAGTGCTACGAGACTGGCGAACACCGGGGAGCTGTTTTTT. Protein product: CSATRLANTGELFF.

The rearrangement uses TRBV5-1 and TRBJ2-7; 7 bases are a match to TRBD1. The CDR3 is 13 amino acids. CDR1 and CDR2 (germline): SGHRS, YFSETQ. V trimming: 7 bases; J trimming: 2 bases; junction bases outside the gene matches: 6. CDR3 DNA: TGCGCCAGCTCGAGGGGACAGACCTACGAGCAGTACTTC. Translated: CASSRGQTYEQYF.

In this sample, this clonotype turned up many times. CDR3 sequence: CASSFFGFGVMVGEAFF. The DNA for the CDR3 is TGTGCCAGCAGTTTTTTTGGGTTCGGGGTCATGGTGGGTGAAGCTTTCTTT. This sequence joins TRBV27 and TRBJ1-1; D uncertain. The CDR3 is made up of 17 amino acids. Trimming took 3 bases from V and 7 from J, leaving 24 bases between them. Looked up from germline, CDR1 is MNHEY and CDR2 is SMNVEV (reference sequence).

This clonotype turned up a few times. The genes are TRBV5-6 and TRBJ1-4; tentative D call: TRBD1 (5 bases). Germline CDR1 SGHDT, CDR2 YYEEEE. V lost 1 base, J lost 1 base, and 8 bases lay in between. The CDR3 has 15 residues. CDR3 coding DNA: TGTGCCAGCAGCTTGCAGGGCCTAACTAATGAAAAACTGTTTTTT. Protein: CASSLQGLTNEKLFF.